Below are 2 T cell receptor beta chains sequenced from a single sample in a study of shared clonotypes between healthy human individuals. The method was immunoSEQ multiplex PCR; TCRdb's version includes in-frame clones alone and lacks a portion of them. Of more than 900,000 clones in the sample, about 84% were seen once. The sequencing input was memory CD4+ T cells from PBMCs. Described subset: CD45RA-negative fraction. Receptors originate from a man younger than 35 in good health. Some clones in this sample may be carry-over from other donors' samples.

This clone was seen once. The chain couples TRBV19 to TRBJ2-2, with D unresolved. From germline, CDR1 is LNHDA and CDR2 SQIVND (reference sequence). The length of the CDR3 is 12 residues. V was clipped by 4 bases and J by 0 bases, with 0 bases between them. CDR3 coding DNA: TGTGCCAGTAGTACGAACACCGGGGAGCTGTTTTTT. Amino acids: CASSTNTGELFF. Using reference TRBV19 and TRBJ2-2 for the parts outside the CDR3, the full variable domain is DGGITQSPKYLFRKEGQNVTLSCEQNLNHDAMYWYRQDPGQGLRLIYYSQIVNDFQKGDIAEGYSVSREKKESFPLTVTSAQKNPTAFYLCASSTNTGELFFGEGSRLTVL.

This clone has more than one count but fewer than ten. V gene TRBV27 combines with J gene TRBJ1-5, with D perhaps matching TRBD1 (5 bases). Looked up from germline, CDR1 is MNHEY and CDR2 is SMNVEV (reference sequence). Trimming took off 8 bases at V and 1 base at J, with 18 bases between the two ends. The CDR3 consists of 16 residues. CDR3 in amino acids: CASGSSGTASNQPQHF. CDR3 nucleotides: TGTGCCAGCGGGAGTTCGGGGACGGCCAGCAATCAGCCCCAGCATTTT.